Listed here are 32 T cell receptor beta chains from one sample, sequenced in a study of T cell repertoires in cytomegalovirus infection (dated by TCRdb to about 2019). These receptors have no known antigen. Sequenced using an Illumina HiSeq 1500. Through fastp at Q25 and MiXCR, TCRdb rebuilt clones from the public reads, retaining in-frame beta chains. Each CDR3 protein appears once, grouped with its most common genes and DNA. In all, the sample holds roughly 730,000 distinct CDR3 sequences, and roughly a third of those were seen once. The top ten clonotypes cover about 20% of the sample. This specimen's treatment or condition label, per the study, means: in vitro stimulation with specific CMV peptide epitopes to enrich CMV-specific T cells. The specimen was cultured PBMCs, collected from culture after CMV antigen stimulation. The receptors come from a human donor in good health (CMV status not recorded). Some clones in this sample may be carry-over from other donors' samples.

This clonotype occurred a few times. The chain carries TRBV19 and TRBJ2-7, with TRBD1 identical over 11 bases. J gave up 5 bases and V 6 bases, and 9 bases lay outside the gene matches. The CDR3 has 15 residues. Germline CDR1 LNHDA, CDR2 SQIVND (reference sequence). CDR3 protein: CASRRSGTGGHEQYF. In DNA form, the CDR3 reads TGTGCCAGTAGGAGATCCGGGACAGGGGGGCACGAGCAGTACTTC. Together with reference TRBV19 and TRBJ2-7, the CDR3 gives the full variable domain: DGGITQSPKYLFRKEGQNVTLSCEQNLNHDAMYWYRQDPGQGLRLIYYSQIVNDFQKGDIAEGYSVSREKKESFPLTVTSAQKNPTAFYLCASRRSGTGGHEQYFGPGTRLTVT.

J is TRBJ1-1 and V is TRBV12-3 or TRBV12-4; 7 bases fit TRBD1. The J segment lost 3 bases and the V segment lost 5 bases, leaving 6 bases of the junction unmatched. This CDR3 has 14 amino acids. CDR3 sequence: CASSDRAGDTEAFF. CDR3 sequence (DNA): TGTGCCAGCAGTGACAGGGCCGGGGACACTGAAGCTTTCTTT.

The chain has TRBV4-3 and TRBJ2-7; 7 positions match TRBD2. Per the germline V gene, CDR1 is LGHNA and CDR2 is YSLEER. V lost 0 bases, J lost 1 base, and 3 bases stayed unmatched. The CDR3 runs 15 residues. The CDR3 here is CASSQESSGSYEQYF. The DNA of the CDR3 is TGCGCCAGCAGCCAAGAATCTAGCGGTTCCTACGAGCAGTACTTC.

This clonotype was picked up a small number of times. The rearrangement links TRBV12-5 to TRBJ1-6, with TRBD1 as a possible D gene (5 bases). V shed 0 bases and J shed 7 bases, with 7 bases lying between them. The CDR3 contains 14 residues. Germline CDR1 reads LGHNT; CDR2 reads FRNRAP. The CDR3 bases are TGTGCTAGTGGTTTGGTATCAGGGAATTCACCCCTCCACTTT. Its protein product is CASGLVSGNSPLHF. The whole variable domain, filled in from reference TRBV12-5 and TRBJ1-6, reads DARVTQTPRHKVTEMGQEVTMRCQPILGHNTVFWYRQTMMQGLELLAYFRNRAPLDDSGMPKDRFSAEMPDATLATLKIQPSEPRDSAVYFCASGLVSGNSPLHFGNGTRLTVT.

The chain couples TRBV2 to TRBJ1-4, with 8 bases matching TRBD1. The CDR3 length is 14 residues. The V gene end was trimmed by 4 bases and the J gene end by 6 bases; junction bases not matched to a gene: 4. Germline CDR1 SNHLY, CDR2 FYNNEI. CDR3 in DNA: TGTGCCAGCAGTGTCCAGGGGGCATATGAAAAACTGTTTTTT. Its translation: CASSVQGAYEKLFF. Looking up the rest from reference TRBV2 and TRBJ1-4 gives the full variable domain: EPEVTQTPSHQVTQMGQEVILRCVPISNHLYFYWYRQILGQKVEFLVSFYNNEISEKSEIFDDQFSVERPDGSNFTLKIRSTKLEDSAMYFCASSVQGAYEKLFFGSGTQLSVL.

V and J are TRBV4-1 and TRBJ1-1; D remains ambiguous. The length of the CDR3 is 17 residues. Trimming pared 9 bases from V and 2 bases from J, leaving 25 bases between. The germline gives CDR1 MGHRA, CDR2 YSYEKL. The CDR3 reads CARWANYSPGVNTEAFF. DNA of the CDR3: TGCGCCAGATGGGCTAATTACTCACCGGGAGTAAACACTGAAGCTTTCTTT.

On this clonotype itself: This may be a read error, as it is one base from a much larger clone. This chain connects TRBV7-2 to TRBJ1-3; D gene unclear. The ends were cut back, 2 bases at V and 0 bases at J, with 11 bases in the middle. This CDR3 has 16 amino acids. Germline V CDR1 and CDR2: SGHTA, FQGNSA. This CDR3 reads CASSLLPTISGNTIYF. Written as DNA, the CDR3 is TGTGCCAGCAGCTTACTACCCACGATCTCTGGAAACACCATATATTTT.

This clonotype turned up a few times. The chain has TRBV7-6 and TRBJ2-3, with D tentatively TRBD1 or TRBD2 (6 bases each). In germline, CDR1 is SGHVS, CDR2 FNYEAQ. V was trimmed by 5 bases and J by 4 bases, leaving 19 bases between them. The CDR3 consists of 16 residues. The CDR3 is CASSPWGAGTADTQYF. DNA for the CDR3: TGTGCCAGCAGCCCATGGGGGGCCGGTACCGCAGATACGCAGTATTTT.

This clonotype showed up just once. The genes are TRBV7-2 and TRBJ1-1; a possible D gene is TRBD1 (5 bases). Germline CDR1 is SGHTA and CDR2 is FQGNSA. CDR3 length: 16 amino acids. V was pared by 2 bases and J by 6 bases, with 19 bases between. The CDR3, as DNA: TGTGCCAGCAGCTTACCAATGTGGGGGACTGGAGCTGAAGCTTTCTTT. Translation gives CASSLPMWGTGAEAFF.

The chain employs TRBV28 and TRBJ2-1, with TRBD2 as a possible D gene (6 bases). Germline V gene data show CDR1 as MDHEN and CDR2 as SYDVKM. This CDR3 is built from 14 residues. V shed 5 bases and J shed 10 bases, with 18 bases lying between them. CDR3 DNA: TGTGCCAGCAGTACAGCCCGGGGGAGGTGGGAGCAGTTCTTC. It specifies CASSTARGRWEQFF.

This clonotype has just a few counts. The chain is built from TRBV19 and TRBJ1-5; D is possibly TRBD1 (6 bases). Germline V lookup: CDR1 LNHDA, CDR2 SQIVND (reference sequence). The CDR3 loop spans 16 amino acids. Between the trimmed V and J ends, which lost 3 bases and 6 bases, there was a span of 18 bases. In DNA, the CDR3 is TGTGCCAGTAGTATTGTCGGGGGCCAGGGTGGTCAGCCCCAGCATTTT. Protein product: CASSIVGGQGGQPQHF.

This rearrangement joins TRBV29-1 to TRBJ2-3; 7 bases are shared with TRBD2. The CDR3 runs to 14 residues. The germline CDR1 and CDR2 sequences are SQVTM and ANQGSEA. V shed 3 bases and J 0 bases; nucleotides not matched to a gene: 3. The CDR3 coding sequence is TGCAGCGTTGATGGAGCGGGGAGCACAGATACGCAGTATTTT. Encoded protein: CSVDGAGSTDTQYF.

This clonotype showed up just a few times. The J gene is TRBJ1-2, the V gene TRBV6-5, with TRBD1 matching over 8 bases. CDR3 length equals 13 residues. Trimming at V came to 6 bases and at J to 8 bases, leaving 8 bases not matched to a gene. CDR1 and CDR2 (germline): MNHEY, SVGAGI. The CDR3 sequence is CASRLTGAAGYTF. CDR3 nucleotides: TGTGCCAGCAGGTTGACAGGGGCGGCGGGCTACACCTTC.

J is TRBJ2-1 and V is TRBV7-2; TRBD2 agrees at 15 bases. V trimming: 4 bases; J trimming: 3 bases; junction bases outside the gene matches: 4. Germline assignment: CDR1 SGHTA and CDR2 FQGNSA. The CDR3 consists of 17 residues. CDR3 residues: CASSSGLAGGFYNEQFF. DNA of the CDR3: TGTGCCAGCAGCTCAGGACTAGCGGGAGGGTTCTACAATGAGCAGTTCTTC.

The CDR3 loop reads CSARVTVGEQFF. Written as DNA, the CDR3 is TGCAGTGCTAGAGTCACGGTTGGTGAGCAGTTCTTC. This chain uses TRBV20-1 with TRBJ2-1, with D hard to call. The CDR3 sequence is 12 residues long. Germline CDR1 is DFQATT and CDR2 is SNEGSKA (reference sequence). V was clipped by 1 base and J by 9 bases, with 10 bases between them.

The rearrangement links TRBV27 to TRBJ1-5; D unresolved. Trimming shortened V by 7 bases and J by 3 bases, and 10 bases separated the two germline ends. This CDR3 region has 13 residues. Germline V gene lookup returns CDR1 MNHEY and CDR2 SMNVEV (reference sequence). As DNA, the CDR3 is TGTGCCAGCAACCGGGCCAACAATCAGCCCCAGCATTTT. The encoded protein is CASNRANNQPQHF.

The chain has TRBV12-3 or TRBV12-4 and TRBJ2-3; D is uncertain. Trimming cost V 8 bases and J 0 bases, with 15 bases left between them. The CDR3 is 15 amino acids. The CDR3 DNA is TGTGCCAGCTCCTGGTGGGTCTCTAGCACAGATACGCAGTATTTT. Amino acids: CASSWWVSSTDTQYF.

This clonotype was seen only once. The chain links TRBV7-9 to TRBJ2-3; D may be TRBD1 (5 bases). The CDR3 is 13 amino acids. Germline V gives CDR1 SEHNR, CDR2 FQNEAQ (reference sequence). The V end was cut by 6 bases, the J end by 2 bases, with 9 bases between. As DNA, the CDR3 is TGTGCCAGCAGGTCACAGGTCACAGATACGCAGTATTTT. This translates into CASRSQVTDTQYF.

Note on this clonotype: Just one base apart from a much larger clone, this may be a read error. The chain joins TRBV7-2 to TRBJ2-5; perhaps TRBD2 as D (7 bases). The germline V gene has CDR1 SGHTA and CDR2 FQGNSA. This CDR3 has 15 residues. CDR3 region: CASSYMGGGQETQNF. DNA for the CDR3: TGTGCCAGCAGTTATATGGGGGGGGGGCAAGAGACCCAGAACTTC.

The chain recombines TRBV7-2 with TRBJ1-5; tentatively, D is TRBD1 (5 bases). The ends were cut back, 4 bases at V and 3 bases at J, with 16 bases in the middle. CDR1 and CDR2 (germline): SGHTA, FQGNSA. The CDR3 has 16 residues. CDR3 in DNA: TGTGCCAGCAGCTATAGGGGAGGTATTGCCAATCAGCCCCAGCATTTT. It specifies CASSYRGGIANQPQHF.

The table lists this clonotype with many counts. The chain couples TRBV7-6 to TRBJ2-3; D is uncertain. Germline V gene data show CDR1 as SGHVS and CDR2 as FNYEAQ. The length of the CDR3 is 14 residues. The ends were cut back, 2 bases at V and 4 bases at J, with 10 bases in the middle. In DNA, the CDR3 is TGTGCCAGCAGCTTAAAGCCGGTCCCAGATACGCAGTATTTT. This gives the protein CASSLKPVPDTQYF.

The chain is built from TRBV5-4 and TRBJ1-2; TRBD1 aligns across 11 bases. The germline V gene has CDR1 SGHNT and CDR2 YYREEE (reference sequence). The CDR3 loop spans 15 amino acids. The J segment lost 5 bases and the V segment lost 4 bases, leaving 7 bases of the junction unmatched. The CDR3 here is CASSPGTGGKYGYTF. CDR3 sequence (DNA): TGTGCCAGCAGCCCTGGGACAGGGGGGAAGTATGGCTACACCTTC.

This clonotype was seen at least ten times. The chain is built from TRBV6-2 or TRBV6-3 and TRBJ1-1, with a possible D match to TRBD1 (5 bases). Germline V gene lookup returns CDR1 MNHEY and CDR2 SVGEGT. Trimming cost V 2 bases and J 11 bases, with 18 bases left between them. This CDR3 is 14 amino acids long. For the CDR3, the DNA is TGTGCCAGCAGTTACGAGCGGGACGCTTGGGTGGCTTTCTTT. It translates to CASSYERDAWVAFF.

This clonotype occurred a few times. The V and J genes are TRBV18 and TRBJ1-1; no clear D gene. Germline-derived CDR1 and CDR2 are KGHSH and LQKENI. The ends were cut back, 3 bases at V and 4 bases at J, with 15 bases in the middle. This CDR3 region has 15 residues. As DNA, the CDR3 is TGTGCCAGCTCACCCTACGACACTGCGGTCACTGAAGCTTTCTTT. Protein: CASSPYDTAVTEAFF.

The V call is TRBV12-3 or TRBV12-4, the J call TRBJ2-3; D is possibly TRBD2 (5 bases). Trimming took off 3 bases at V and 4 bases at J, with 11 bases between the two ends. This CDR3 region has 14 residues. The CDR3 here is CASSLVALADTQYF. The CDR3 nucleotides are TGTGCCAGCAGTTTGGTAGCGCTAGCAGATACGCAGTATTTT.

This clonotype was picked up a small number of times. The chain employs TRBV2 and TRBJ1-2; no definite D call. Trimming took off 0 bases at V and 4 bases at J, with 12 bases between the two ends. CDR3 size: 15 residues. CDR1 SNHLY and CDR2 FYNNEI come from the germline V gene. Here the CDR3 reads CASSEAPSGLYGYTF. The CDR3 DNA sequence: TGTGCCAGCAGTGAAGCGCCATCCGGGCTCTATGGCTACACCTTC. The full variable domain, its missing parts supplied by reference TRBV2 and TRBJ1-2, is EPEVTQTPSHQVTQMGQEVILRCVPISNHLYFYWYRQILGQKVEFLVSFYNNEISEKSEIFDDQFSVERPDGSNFTLKIRSTKLEDSAMYFCASSEAPSGLYGYTFGSGTRLTVV.

This clonotype occurred a few times. The rearrangement joins TRBV6-1 to TRBJ2-1; 7 nucleotides line up with TRBD1. Germline V gene sequence: CDR1 MNHNS, CDR2 SASEGT. V lost 4 bases to trimming and J lost 2 bases; unmatched junction nucleotides: 11. The CDR3 consists of 17 residues. CDR3 loop: CASSVTTGSGAYNEQFF. CDR3 nucleotide sequence: TGTGCCAGCAGTGTTACGACAGGGTCTGGAGCCTACAATGAGCAGTTCTTC.

This clonotype came up a few times. The chain combines TRBV7-6 with TRBJ2-2, with no clear D. V lost 7 bases and J lost 4, with 19 bases in between. The germline V gene encodes CDR1 SGHVS and CDR2 FNYEAQ. The CDR3 length is 16 residues. For the CDR3, the DNA is TGTGCCAGCAAGGTTAATGCAGGCGACATCACCGGGGAGCTGTTTTTT. As protein: CASKVNAGDITGELFF.

The V gene is TRBV12-5, the J gene TRBJ1-2; TRBD1 is a possible D gene (6 bases). V shed 1 base and J shed 7 bases, with 13 bases lying between them. CDR1 is LGHNT, CDR2 FRNRAP, per germline. The CDR3 is 14 residues long. The CDR3 region has the DNA TGTGCTAGTGGTTTGGAGACAGGCCTGAGTGGCTACACCTTC. Its protein is CASGLETGLSGYTF.

V usage is TRBV10-3 and J usage is TRBJ1-6; the D is unclear. V lost 6 bases, J lost 5 bases, and 8 bases lay in between. This CDR3 comprises 13 residues. Germline CDR1 is ENHRY and CDR2 is SYGVKD. The CDR3 sequence is CAIRRVDNSPLHF. The DNA for the CDR3 is TGTGCCATCAGGCGGGTCGATAATTCACCCCTCCACTTT.

The chain links TRBV19 to TRBJ2-7; no clear D. V was trimmed by 3 bases and J by 1 base, leaving 13 bases between them. The CDR3 totals 15 residues. CDR1 and CDR2 (germline): LNHDA, SQIVND (reference sequence). CDR3 amino acids: CASSIRGGSSYEQYF. In DNA form, the CDR3 reads TGTGCCAGTAGTATCCGCGGTGGCAGTTCCTACGAGCAGTACTTC.

V is TRBV12-3 or TRBV12-4 and J is TRBJ2-3, with TRBD2 matching 8 bases. The CDR3 extends over 17 amino acids. J gave up 2 bases and V 2 bases, and 9 bases lay outside the gene matches. The CDR3 nucleotides are TGTGCCAGCAGTTTATGGATCGCGGGGGGTACCACAGATACGCAGTATTTT. Translating gives CASSLWIAGGTTDTQYF.